Listed here is a single TCR beta chain. The sample originates from a study of blood T cell repertoires in COVID-19. Whole-study context: COVID-19 samples from acute and convalescent phases originated in the United States, Italy and Spain. T cells, B-cell-depleted T cells, or PBMCs provided the cDNA or gDNA that served as material.

Source study methods: Nucleated cell counts were estimated from reference gene primer amplification. Profiled with immunoSEQ multiplex PCR; TCRdb holds only in-frame clones, not every one. V, J and clone size derive from that table, while D and trimming were established from the DNA sequence. Here the sample spans tens of thousands of clones, approximately 88% being singletons. From germline, CDR1 is SGHTA and CDR2 FQGTGA. The V end was cut by 5 bases, the J end by 6 bases, with 13 bases between. This CDR3 is 14 amino acids long. The chain carries TRBV7-3 and TRBJ2-2; D is perhaps TRBD2 (6 bases). Sequencing was done on a sample of peripheral blood. The TCR was taken from a man between 60 and 70 years old with acute or convalescent COVID-19. Here the CDR3 reads CASSPRGGSGELFF. CDR3 DNA sequence: TGTGCCAGCAGCCCACGTGGGGGGTCCGGGGAGCTGTTTTTT.